Included here is one TCR beta chain sequence, with context. Its matching antigen is unknown. This sample stems from a study of shared clonotypes between healthy human individuals. General study points: Only a few donors were included, so the genetic and exposure-history diversity represented was limited.

With V trimmed by 7 bases and J by 4 bases, 3 bases remained unmatched. The CDR3 sequence is 14 residues long. Germline CDR1 and CDR2: SEHNR and FQNEAQ (reference sequence). Genomic DNA from each subset was divided evenly over several immunoSEQ plates. Sequenced by immunoSEQ multiplex PCR; TCRdb stores in-frame clones only, minus some. The sample shows roughly 450,000 clones, 70% to 80% of them seen only once. Material for sequencing was PBMCs. The genes are TRBV7-9 and TRBJ2-1; 11 nucleotides line up with TRBD2. This TCR derives from a woman in her 40s in good health. Some clones in this sample may be carry-over from other donors' samples. CDR3 amino acids: CASIRTSGYNEQFF. CDR3 bases: TGTGCCAGCATCCGGACTAGCGGGTACAATGAGCAGTTCTTC.